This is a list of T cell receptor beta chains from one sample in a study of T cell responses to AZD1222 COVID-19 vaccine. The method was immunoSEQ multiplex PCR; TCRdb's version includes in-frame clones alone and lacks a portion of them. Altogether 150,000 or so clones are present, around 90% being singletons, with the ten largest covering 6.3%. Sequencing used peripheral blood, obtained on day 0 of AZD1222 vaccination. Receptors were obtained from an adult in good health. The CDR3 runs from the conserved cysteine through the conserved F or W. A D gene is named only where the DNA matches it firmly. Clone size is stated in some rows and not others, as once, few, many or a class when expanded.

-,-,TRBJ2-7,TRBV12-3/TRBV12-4,TGTGCCAGCAGTTTAGGCTACGAGCAGTACTTC,CASSLGYEQYF
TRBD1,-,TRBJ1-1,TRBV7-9,TGTGCCAGCAGCTTAGGAGGGACAGGCGAGGGCACTGAAGCTTTCTTT,CASSLGGTGEGTEAFF
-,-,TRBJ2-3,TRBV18,TGTGCCAGCTCACCGAATACTATGTCGCAGTATTTT,CASSPNTMSQYF
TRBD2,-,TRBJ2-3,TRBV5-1,TGCGCCAGCAGCTTGGCCTCGCGGGGGAGCACAGATACGCAGTATTTT,CASSLASRGSTDTQYF
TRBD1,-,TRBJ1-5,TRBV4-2,TGTGCCAGCAGCCAGGGTAGGGACAGGGCCCAGCCCCAGCATTTT,CASSQGRDRAQPQHF
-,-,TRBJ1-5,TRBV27,TGTGCCAGCAGTGAGACAGGTCCAATCTATCAGCCCCAGCATTTT,CASSETGPIYQPQHF
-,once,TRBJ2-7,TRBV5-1,TGCGCCAGCAGCTTGGTCGGTAGCGGCGAGCAGTACTTC,CASSLVGSGEQYF
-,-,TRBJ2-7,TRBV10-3,TGTGCCATCAGTGAGTCGACGGGAAGGTCGCCCGACTACGAGCAGTACTTC,CAISESTGRSPDYEQYF
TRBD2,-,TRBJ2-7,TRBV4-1,TGCGCCAGCAGCACCACTAGCGGGGGAAACGAGCAGTACTTC,CASSTTSGGNEQYF
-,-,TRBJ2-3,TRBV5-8,TGTGCCAGCAGCTCGACAGATACGCAGTATTTT,CASSSTDTQYF
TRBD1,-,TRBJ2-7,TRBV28,TGTGCCAGCGCGACCGTGGGACAGGGGACCTACGAGCAGTACTTC,CASATVGQGTYEQYF
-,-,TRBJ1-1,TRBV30,TGTGCCTGGAGTGTACCTCCAATGATCATGAACACTGAAGCTTTCTTT,CAWSVPPMIMNTEAFF
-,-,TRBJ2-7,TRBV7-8,TGTGCCAGCAGCCTAGAGGCAGGGAGGGAGCAGTACTTC,CASSLEAGREQYF
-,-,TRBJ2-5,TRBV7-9,TGTGCCAGCAGCTTACGGTCGGGACGGAGGTACCAAGAGACCCAGTACTTC,CASSLRSGRRYQETQYF
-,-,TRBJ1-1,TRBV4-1,TGCGCCAGCAGCCAAATCTCGAACACTGAAGCTTTCTTT,CASSQISNTEAFF
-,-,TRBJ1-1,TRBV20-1,TGCAGTGCTGGATGGACTGAAGCTTTCTTT,CSAGWTEAFF
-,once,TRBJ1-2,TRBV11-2,TGTGCCAGCAGCTTAGCGGGTTTGGGCAACTATGGCTACACCTTC,CASSLAGLGNYGYTF
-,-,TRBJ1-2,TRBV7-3,TGTGCCAGCAGCTTCGGGCTAAACTATGGCTACACCTTC,CASSFGLNYGYTF
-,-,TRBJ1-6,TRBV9,TGTGCCAGCAGCGCCCCAGCAGGCCAAGACTCCTATAATTCACCCCTCCACTTT,CASSAPAGQDSYNSPLHF